The 24 T cell receptor beta chains reported below all come from one sample, sequenced in a study of graft-versus-host responses after intestinal transplantation. The repertoire was sequenced with immunoSEQ multiplex PCR; TCRdb's copy has only in-frame clones and lacks some. The sample lists roughly 110,000 clones, just under 95% occurring once. These receptors have no identified antigens. Specimen: unstimulated CD8+ T cells sorted from spleen or lymph node cells, collected before transplant. These receptor sequences come from a human donor who was the organ donor for an intestinal transplant.

The chain combines TRBV12-5 with TRBJ2-5, with 7 bases identical to TRBD2. Germline V CDR1 and CDR2: LGHNT, FRNRAP. There are 16 residues in the CDR3. Losses at the gene ends were 5 bases for V and 2 bases for J; bases not matched to a gene: 11. The CDR3 loop is CASGPAGLTQQETQYF. As DNA, the CDR3 is TGTGCTAGTGGTCCGGCGGGACTAACCCAACAAGAGACCCAGTACTTC. Full variable domain (outside the CDR3, taken from reference TRBV12-5 and TRBJ2-5): DARVTQTPRHKVTEMGQEVTMRCQPILGHNTVFWYRQTMMQGLELLAYFRNRAPLDDSGMPKDRFSAEMPDATLATLKIQPSEPRDSAVYFCASGPAGLTQQETQYFGPGTRLLVL.

In this sample, this clone turned up once. This chain links TRBV7-3 with TRBJ1-1, with a tentative D call TRBD1 (6 bases). The CDR3 covers 14 residues. The V and J ends lost 1 base and 5 bases respectively, with 11 bases between them. Germline V gene lookup returns CDR1 SGHTA and CDR2 FQGTGA. CDR3 nucleotides: TGTGCCAGCAGCTTAAAGGGGGGGCTAACTGAAGCTTTCTTT. Its protein product is CASSLKGGLTEAFF.

The rearrangement uses TRBV10-3 and TRBJ2-5; 8 bases are shared with TRBD1. V shed 3 bases, J shed 6 bases, and the junction held 9 bases outside the gene matches. The CDR3 spans 15 residues. Germline V lookup: CDR1 ENHRY, CDR2 SYGVKD. Written as DNA, the CDR3 is TGTGCCATCAGTGATCCGGGACAGGTCGGGAAGACCCAGTACTTC. Protein sequence: CAISDPGQVGKTQYF.

The chain combines TRBV5-1 with TRBJ1-1; D unclear. The germline V gene encodes CDR1 SGHRS and CDR2 YFSETQ. The CDR3 runs 15 residues. V lost 0 bases, J lost 1 base, and 10 bases lay in between. The chain's CDR3 is CASSLEFLGNTEAFF. CDR3 nucleotide sequence: TGCGCCAGCAGCTTGGAATTTCTCGGGAACACTGAAGCTTTCTTT.

The chain has TRBV7-6 and TRBJ2-1; TRBD2 matches at 8 bases. From germline, CDR1 is SGHVS and CDR2 FNYEAQ. The CDR3 loop spans 15 amino acids. The V gene end was trimmed by 0 bases and the J gene end by 6 bases; junction bases not matched to a gene: 4. CDR3 protein: CASSLAAGEGNEQFF. In nucleotides, the CDR3 is TGTGCCAGCAGCTTAGCAGCGGGAGAGGGCAATGAGCAGTTCTTC.

V and J are TRBV4-3 and TRBJ2-1; D is undetermined. This CDR3 spans 13 amino acids. V was pared by 0 bases and J by 10 bases, with 10 bases between. Germline loops: CDR1 LGHNA, CDR2 YSLEER. CDR3 nucleotides: TGCGCCAGCAGCCAAGAAACCTGGGCGGAGCAGTTCTTC. Translated, it gives CASSQETWAEQFF.

The chain has TRBV7-9 and TRBJ2-7; D is perhaps TRBD1 (5 bases). The germline V and J ends were trimmed by 4 bases and 3 bases, with 16 bases remaining between them. This CDR3 spans 15 amino acids. Germline lookup yields CDR1 SEHNR and CDR2 FQNEAQ (reference sequence). The CDR3 nucleotides read TGTGCCAGCAGCTCCCCGACAGCTCAATACTACGAGCAGTACTTC. Its translation is CASSSPTAQYYEQYF.

Of note for this clone: One junction end disagrees with the germline gene, perhaps due to a read error. In DNA, the CDR3 is TGTGTTAGTGGTTTGTCGGCCTACGAGCAGTACTTC. Its protein is CVSGLSAYEQYF. This chain connects TRBV12-5 to TRBJ2-7; D is undetermined. CDR1 is LGHNT, CDR2 FRNRAP, per germline. The CDR3 is 12 residues long.

This chain connects TRBV5-6 to TRBJ2-5; TRBD1 is a possible D gene (5 bases). CDR1 and CDR2 from the germline V gene are SGHDT and YYEEEE. This CDR3 has 15 residues. Trimming left V 4 bases short and J 6 bases short, with 19 bases between. CDR3 region: CASSAYSGPGQTQYF. As DNA, the CDR3 is TGTGCCAGCAGCGCCTATTCAGGGCCGGGTCAGACCCAGTACTTC.

V usage is TRBV5-1 and J usage is TRBJ2-7; D is possibly TRBD2 (6 bases). The CDR3 sequence is 12 residues long. Trimming removed 3 bases from V and 9 bases from J, with 13 bases in between. The germline gives CDR1 SGHRS, CDR2 YFSETQ. CDR3 sequence (DNA): TGCGCCAGCAGCTCGGGAGCAGTCGGGCAGTACTTC. It encodes CASSSGAVGQYF.

The chain employs TRBV19 and TRBJ2-2; 9 bases agree with TRBD1. The CDR3 covers 13 residues. Unmatched junction bases numbered 0, after V lost 6 bases and J lost 4 bases. CDR1 LNHDA and CDR2 SQIVND come from the germline V gene (reference sequence). Here the CDR3 reads CASRTGGTGELFF. CDR3 DNA sequence: TGTGCCAGTAGGACAGGGGGCACCGGGGAGCTGTTTTTT.

The gene calls are TRBV6-1 and TRBJ2-7; maybe TRBD1 (6 bases). Germline V gene lookup returns CDR1 MNHNS and CDR2 SASEGT. Trimming left V 5 bases short and J 4 bases short, with 12 bases between. The CDR3 has 13 amino acids. In DNA, the CDR3 is TGTGCCAGCAGTAACCACAGGGTTTACGAGCAGTACTTC. The encoded protein is CASSNHRVYEQYF.

This clone has a single count. The chain recombines TRBV2 with TRBJ2-5; 12 nucleotides agree with TRBD2. V lost 3 bases, J lost 2 bases, and 4 bases stayed unmatched. The CDR3 spans 16 residues. From germline, CDR1 is SNHLY and CDR2 FYNNEI. The CDR3 reads CASSEWLAGGQETQYF. The CDR3 DNA follows: TGTGCCAGCAGTGAGTGGCTAGCGGGAGGGCAAGAGACCCAGTACTTC.

The CDR3 DNA sequence: TGTGCCAGCAGTAAACAGGGGACCCATCAGCCCCAGCATTTT. This sequence encodes CASSKQGTHQPQHF. The chain combines TRBV27 with TRBJ1-5; 7 bases fit TRBD1. Looked up from germline, CDR1 is MNHEY and CDR2 is SMNVEV (reference sequence). The CDR3 totals 14 residues. V lost 5 bases and J lost 5; bases outside the gene matches: 6.

The genes are TRBV19 and TRBJ1-5; 7 bases map to TRBD1. J lost 6 bases, V lost 6 bases, and 14 bases had no gene match. This CDR3 comprises 16 residues. Germline V gives CDR1 LNHDA, CDR2 SQIVND (reference sequence). In DNA form, the CDR3 reads TGTGCCAGTAGCTTAACAGGGGCCCTAGGCAGTCAGCCCCAGCATTTT. It codes for CASSLTGALGSQPQHF. The whole variable domain, filled in from reference TRBV19 and TRBJ1-5, reads DGGITQSPKYLFRKEGQNVTLSCEQNLNHDAMYWYRQDPGQGLRLIYYSQIVNDFQKGDIAEGYSVSREKKESFPLTVTSAQKNPTAFYLCASSLTGALGSQPQHFGDGTRLSIL.

In regard to this clone: Other DNA sequences in this specimen translate into the identical CDR3. This sequence joins TRBV27 and TRBJ2-1; D call uncertain. Germline CDR1 is MNHEY and CDR2 is SMNVEV (reference sequence). There are 12 residues in the CDR3. Trimming stripped 6 bases from V and 6 bases from J, with 9 bases between. The CDR3 DNA follows: TGTGCCAGCAGCTTGACTGGCAATGAGCAGTTCTTC. Translating it yields CASSLTGNEQFF.

J is TRBJ2-5 and V is TRBV5-6; D ambiguous. V dropped 0 bases and J dropped 4 bases, with 10 bases sitting between them. This CDR3 has 14 amino acids. Germline CDR1 and CDR2: SGHDT and YYEEEE. CDR3 protein: CASSLGPAGETQYF. The CDR3 nucleotides are TGTGCCAGCAGCTTGGGACCGGCAGGAGAGACCCAGTACTTC.

CDR3 nucleotide sequence: TGTGCCAGCAGCCAGTGGGACAAGGACGGCTACACCTTC. Translating it yields CASSQWDKDGYTF. The chain links TRBV7-2 to TRBJ1-2; possible D gene TRBD1, 6 bases. CDR3 length equals 13 residues. The V end was cut by 5 bases, the J end by 8 bases, with 15 bases between. Germline V gene sequence: CDR1 SGHTA, CDR2 FQGNSA.

The chain has TRBV13 and TRBJ1-2; D not resolved. Germline loops: CDR1 PRHDT, CDR2 FYEKMQ (reference sequence). Trimming took 5 bases from V and 2 from J, leaving 6 bases between them. The CDR3 covers 12 residues. The CDR3 reads CASSPFNYGYTF. The CDR3 nucleotides read TGTGCCAGCAGCCCCTTCAACTATGGCTACACCTTC.

The sample holds one count of this clone. The chain is built from TRBV7-9 and TRBJ2-3, with 10 bases fitting TRBD2. Germline lookup yields CDR1 SEHNR and CDR2 FQNEAQ (reference sequence). Trimming took 4 bases from V and 3 from J; bases not matched to a gene: 7. The CDR3 spans 16 residues. The CDR3 loop is CASSSLSGRATDTQYF. The CDR3, as DNA: TGTGCCAGCAGCTCCCTCAGCGGGAGGGCTACAGATACGCAGTATTTT.

The chain recombines TRBV10-3 with TRBJ1-1; D ambiguous. The germline CDR1 and CDR2 sequences are ENHRY and SYGVKD. The CDR3 loop spans 13 amino acids. Trimming stripped 2 bases from V and 3 bases from J, with 7 bases between. The CDR3 DNA sequence: TGTGCCATCAGTGAGCCAGATGACACTGAAGCTTTCTTT. It translates to CAISEPDDTEAFF.

J is TRBJ2-3 and V is TRBV9, with unresolved D. With 0 bases removed from V and 5 bases from J, the gap between germline ends came to 4 bases. This CDR3 contains 12 residues. Germline loops: CDR1 SGDLS, CDR2 YYNGEE. The CDR3 sequence is CASSVGEDTQYF. In DNA, the CDR3 is TGTGCCAGCAGCGTAGGGGAAGATACGCAGTATTTT.

The count of this clone is one. The chain couples TRBV18 to TRBJ1-1, with D uncertain. V dropped 3 bases and J dropped 4 bases, with 18 bases sitting between them. The CDR3 is 16 amino acids. CDR1 KGHSH and CDR2 LQKENI come from the germline V gene. In DNA, the CDR3 is TGTGCCAGCTCACCCGGGTCCGGGATCTCTAGCACTGAAGCTTTCTTT. This codes for CASSPGSGISSTEAFF.

V usage is TRBV2 and J usage is TRBJ1-1; no definite D call. There are 10 residues in the CDR3. V was trimmed by 6 bases and J by 10 bases, leaving 9 bases between them. CDR1 is SNHLY, CDR2 FYNNEI, per germline. The chain's CDR3 is CASSGGRAFF. CDR3 bases: TGTGCCAGCAGCGGTGGGAGAGCTTTCTTT. Full variable domain (remainder filled in from reference TRBV2 and TRBJ1-1): EPEVTQTPSHQVTQMGQEVILRCVPISNHLYFYWYRQILGQKVEFLVSFYNNEISEKSEIFDDQFSVERPDGSNFTLKIRSTKLEDSAMYFCASSGGRAFFGQGTRLTVV.